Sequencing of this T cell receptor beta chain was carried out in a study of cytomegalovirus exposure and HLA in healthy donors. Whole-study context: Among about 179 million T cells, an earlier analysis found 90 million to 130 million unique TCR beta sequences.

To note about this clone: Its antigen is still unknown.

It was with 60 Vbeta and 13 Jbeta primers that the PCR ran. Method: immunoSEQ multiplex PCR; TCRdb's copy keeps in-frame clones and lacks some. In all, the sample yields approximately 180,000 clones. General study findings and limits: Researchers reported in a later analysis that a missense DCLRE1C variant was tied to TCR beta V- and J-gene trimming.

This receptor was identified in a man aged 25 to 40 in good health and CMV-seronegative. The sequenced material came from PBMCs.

CDR3 nucleotide sequence: TGTGCCAGCAGTGAGACAGGGTTCTCCTACGAGCAGTACTTC. Amino acids: CASSETGFSYEQYF. The rearrangement links TRBV6-1 to TRBJ2-7, with TRBD1 matching over 7 bases. The length of the CDR3 is 14 residues. J lost 0 bases, V lost 3 bases, and 2 bases had no gene match. CDR1 MNHNS and CDR2 SASEGT come from the germline V gene.